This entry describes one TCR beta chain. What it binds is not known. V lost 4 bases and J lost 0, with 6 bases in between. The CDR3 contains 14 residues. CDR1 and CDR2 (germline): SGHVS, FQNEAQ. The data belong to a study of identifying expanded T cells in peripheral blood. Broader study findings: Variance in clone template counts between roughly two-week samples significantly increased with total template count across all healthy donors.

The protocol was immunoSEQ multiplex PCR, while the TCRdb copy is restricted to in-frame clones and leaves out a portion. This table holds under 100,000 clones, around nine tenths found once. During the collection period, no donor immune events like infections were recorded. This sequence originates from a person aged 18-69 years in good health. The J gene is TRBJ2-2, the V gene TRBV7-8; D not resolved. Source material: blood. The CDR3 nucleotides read TGTGCCAGCAGCTCAACAACGAACACCGGGGAGCTGTTTTTT. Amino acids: CASSSTTNTGELFF.